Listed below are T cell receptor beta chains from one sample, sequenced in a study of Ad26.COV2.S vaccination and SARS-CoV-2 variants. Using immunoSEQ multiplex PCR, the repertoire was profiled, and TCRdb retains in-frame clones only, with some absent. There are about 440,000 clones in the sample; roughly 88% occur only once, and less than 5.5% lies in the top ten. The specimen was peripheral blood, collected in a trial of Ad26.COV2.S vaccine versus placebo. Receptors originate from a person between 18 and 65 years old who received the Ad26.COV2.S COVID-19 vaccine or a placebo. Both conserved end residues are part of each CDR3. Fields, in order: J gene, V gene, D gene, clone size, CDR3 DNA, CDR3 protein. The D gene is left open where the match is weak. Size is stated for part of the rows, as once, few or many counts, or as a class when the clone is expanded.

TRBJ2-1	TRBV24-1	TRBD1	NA	TGTGCCACCAGTGATTTGGCCGAGACAGGGCTCGATGAGCAGTTCTTC	CATSDLAETGLDEQFF
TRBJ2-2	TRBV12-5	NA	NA	TGTGCTAGTGCCTGGGACGGGCCCGGGGAGCTGTTTTTT	CASAWDGPGELFF
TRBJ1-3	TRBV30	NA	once	TGTGCCTGGAGTGTAAAAGGAGGTAGAAACACCATATATTTT	CAWSVKGGRNTIYF
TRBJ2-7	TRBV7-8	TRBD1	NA	TGTGCCAGCCAGGGGGCTAACTCCTACGAGCAGTACTTC	CASQGANSYEQYF
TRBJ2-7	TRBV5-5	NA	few	TGTGCCAGCAGCTTGACCACAAATTACGAGCAGTACTTC	CASSLTTNYEQYF
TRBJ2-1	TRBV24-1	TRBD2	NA	TGTGCCACCAGTGATTTTAGGACTAGCGGGGGGATAGGAGTGTTAAATGAGCAGTTCTTC	CATSDFRTSGGIGVLNEQFF
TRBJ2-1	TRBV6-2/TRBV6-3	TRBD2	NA	TGTGCCAGCAGCCCTTGGGGGGGCTCCTACAATGAGCAGTTCTTC	CASSPWGGSYNEQFF
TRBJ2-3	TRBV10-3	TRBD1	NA	TGTGCCATCCGGGACAGGGCAGATACGCAGTATTTT	CAIRDRADTQYF
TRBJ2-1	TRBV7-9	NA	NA	TGTGCCAGCAGCCAGGTGGGCGGGACCAATGAGCAGTTCTTC	CASSQVGGTNEQFF
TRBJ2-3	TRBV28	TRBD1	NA	TGTGCCAGCACCGACCCCTGGACAGGGGACACAGATACGCAGTATTTT	CASTDPWTGDTDTQYF
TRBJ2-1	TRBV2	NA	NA	TGTGCCAGCAGGGGAGACAGGGCCGGAGGGGAGCAGTTCTTC	CASRGDRAGGEQFF
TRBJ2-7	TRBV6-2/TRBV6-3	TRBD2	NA	TGTGCCAGCAGTTACTCCCGGCTAGCGGGCTTACCCTACGAGCAGTACTTC	CASSYSRLAGLPYEQYF
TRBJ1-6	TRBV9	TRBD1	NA	TGTGCCAGCAGCGCTCTGACAGGGGTTAATTCACCCCTCCACTTT	CASSALTGVNSPLHF
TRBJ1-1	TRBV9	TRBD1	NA	TGTGCCAGCAGCCGCCAAACAGGGGTAGACACTGAAGCTTTCTTT	CASSRQTGVDTEAFF
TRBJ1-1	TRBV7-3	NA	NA	TGTGCCAGCAGCTTAACGGTGACAAACGCTGAAGCTTTCTTT	CASSLTVTNAEAFF
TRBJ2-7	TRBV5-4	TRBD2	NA	TGTGCCAGCAGTATGGGGGGGGTCTCCTACGAGCAGTACTTC	CASSMGGVSYEQYF
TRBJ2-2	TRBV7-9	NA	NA	TGTGCCAGCAGCTTAGCAGGGCTCACCGGGGAGCTGTTTTTT	CASSLAGLTGELFF
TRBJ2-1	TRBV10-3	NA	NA	TGTGCCATCATGCCGGCCCAAACGGGGCCCTATGCGCAGTTCTTC	CAIMPAQTGPYAQFF
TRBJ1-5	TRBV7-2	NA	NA	TGTGCCAGCAGCTTATTAGGAGGAGATCAGCCCCAGCATTTT	CASSLLGGDQPQHF
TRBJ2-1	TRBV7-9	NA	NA	TGTGCCAGCAGCTCCGCCAATTGGCAGTTCTTC	CASSSANWQFF
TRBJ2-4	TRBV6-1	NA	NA	TGTGCCAGCAGTGATCCCGACAGAAACATTCAGTACTTC	CASSDPDRNIQYF
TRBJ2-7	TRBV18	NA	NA	TGTGCCAGCTCACGGGAAAGCGGCAACTACGAGCAGTACTTC	CASSRESGNYEQYF
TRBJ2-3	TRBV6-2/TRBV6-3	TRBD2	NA	TGTGCCAGCAGTTACAGGGGACTAGCGGGGCCTACGCAGTATTTT	CASSYRGLAGPTQYF
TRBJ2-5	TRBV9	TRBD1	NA	TGTGCCAGCAGCGTAGATCCCCGCGGGGGGGACAGGGGGCGAGAGACCCAGTACTTC	CASSVDPRGGDRGRETQYF
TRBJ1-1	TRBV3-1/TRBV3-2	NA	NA	TGTGCCAGCAGCCAAGGCCTGGGTAGCCGAGTCTCGGCTTTCTTT	CASSQGLGSRVSAFF
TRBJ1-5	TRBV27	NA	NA	TGTGCCAGCAGTCCATCGGGTGACGGTCAGCCCCAGCATTTT	CASSPSGDGQPQHF
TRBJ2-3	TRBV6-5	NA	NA	TGTGCCAGCGGTCCTTTCTCTAGCACAGATACGCAGTATTTT	CASGPFSSTDTQYF
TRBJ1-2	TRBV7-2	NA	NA	TGTGCCAGCAGCTTAGTTGGGGGAGAGGGGGATGGCTACACCTTC	CASSLVGGEGDGYTF
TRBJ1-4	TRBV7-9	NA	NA	TGTGCCAGCAGCTTAGGAGGCCAGCTTAATGAAAAACTGTTTTTT	CASSLGGQLNEKLFF
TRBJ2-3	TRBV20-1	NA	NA	TGCAGTGCTAGTATGCGCGGCACAGATACGCAGTATTTT	CSASMRGTDTQYF
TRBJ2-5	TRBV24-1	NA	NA	TGTGCCACCATGAAGGTTGGAGCGGAGACCCAGTACTTC	CATMKVGAETQYF
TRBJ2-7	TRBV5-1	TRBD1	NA	TGCGCCAGCAGCTCCGGGACAGGGGGCTTATACGAGCAGTACTTC	CASSSGTGGLYEQYF
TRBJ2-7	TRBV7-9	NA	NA	TGTGCCAGCAGCCAACCCCCCGATTCCTACGAGCAGTACTTC	CASSQPPDSYEQYF
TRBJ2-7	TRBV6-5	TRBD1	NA	TGTGCCAGCAGGCTAACCGGGACAGGGTCCTACGAGCAGTACTTC	CASRLTGTGSYEQYF
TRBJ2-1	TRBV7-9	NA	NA	TGTGCCAGCAGTCGGGACTCTCCCTACAATGAGCAGTTCTTC	CASSRDSPYNEQFF
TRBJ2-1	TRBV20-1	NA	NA	TGCAGGGGTGATCGGGACAATGAGCAGTTCTTC	CRGDRDNEQFF
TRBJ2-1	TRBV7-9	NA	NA	TGTGCCAGCAGCCCCGGGGACTTCTCCAATGAGCAGTTCTTC	CASSPGDFSNEQFF
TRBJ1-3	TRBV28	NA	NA	TGTGCCAGCAATACTCCGGGACTAGGAAACACCATATATTTT	CASNTPGLGNTIYF
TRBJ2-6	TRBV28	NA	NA	TGTGCCAGCTCCACGGGGGGGGCCAACGTCCTGACTTTC	CASSTGGANVLTF
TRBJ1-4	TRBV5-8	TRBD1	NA	TGTGCCAGCAGCTTGGGACAGGGGAGAGATGAAAAACTGTTTTTT	CASSLGQGRDEKLFF
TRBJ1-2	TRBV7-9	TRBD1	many	TGTGCCAGCAGCTTAGGATCAGGGGGCGCCCATGGCTACACCTTC	CASSLGSGGAHGYTF
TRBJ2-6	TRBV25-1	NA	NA	TGTGCCAGCAGTGGGGGGAGCTCTGGGGCCAACGTCCTGACTTTC	CASSGGSSGANVLTF
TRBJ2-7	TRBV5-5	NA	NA	TGTGCCAGCAGCTTGGCTTGGGGGGCGACTTACGAGCAGTACTTC	CASSLAWGATYEQYF
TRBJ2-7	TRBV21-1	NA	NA	TGTGCCAGCAGCAAAGGTAACAGGGTAAGGGAGCAGTACTTC	CASSKGNRVREQYF
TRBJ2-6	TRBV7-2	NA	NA	TGTGCCAGCAGCTTTAGCTCTGGGGCCAACGTCCTGACTTTC	CASSFSSGANVLTF
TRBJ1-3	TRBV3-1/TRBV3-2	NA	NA	TGTGCCAGCAGCCAAGGGGGTACCTACTCTGGAAACACCATATATTTT	CASSQGGTYSGNTIYF
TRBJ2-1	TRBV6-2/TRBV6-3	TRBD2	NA	TGTGCCAGCAGTTTGACTAGCGGGAGCAATGAGCAGTTCTTC	CASSLTSGSNEQFF
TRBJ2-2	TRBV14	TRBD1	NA	TGTGCCAGCAGCCGACAGGGGGCGCGGAGTAACACCGGGGAGCTGTTTTTT	CASSRQGARSNTGELFF
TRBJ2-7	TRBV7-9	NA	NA	TGTGCCAGCAGCTTAGTTGGGGGCCCCAGCTCCTACGAGCAGTACTTC	CASSLVGGPSSYEQYF
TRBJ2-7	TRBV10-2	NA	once	TGCGCCAGCAGTGAGTCGGCCGTCTACGAGCAGTACTTC	CASSESAVYEQYF
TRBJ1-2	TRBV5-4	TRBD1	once	TGTGCCAGCAGCAACCCAACGGGACAGCCCTATGGCTACACCTTC	CASSNPTGQPYGYTF
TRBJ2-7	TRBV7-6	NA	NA	TGTGCCAGCAGCCTGGGCGAGACCTACGAGCAGTACTTC	CASSLGETYEQYF
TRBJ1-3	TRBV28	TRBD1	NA	TGTGCCACCGGGACAGGGGGCTTCCTGAGTTTT	CATGTGGFLSF
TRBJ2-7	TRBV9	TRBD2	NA	TGTGCCAGCAGCCCCCAGCGGGAAACCTCCTACGAGCAGTACTTC	CASSPQRETSYEQYF
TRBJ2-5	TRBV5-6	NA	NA	TGTGCCAGCAGCTTCCCCCGGCCCAAGAGCCAAGAGACCCAGTACTTC	CASSFPRPKSQETQYF
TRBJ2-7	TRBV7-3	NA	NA	TGTGCCAGCAGCTTAGCGAGCGGCACTACCTACGAGCAGTACTTC	CASSLASGTTYEQYF
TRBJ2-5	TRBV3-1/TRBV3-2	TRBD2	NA	TGTGCCAGCAGCCAAGGCCTAGCGGGAGCTGGGGAGACCCAGTACTTC	CASSQGLAGAGETQYF
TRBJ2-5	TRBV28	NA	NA	TGTGCCAGCAGCTTTACAGGGAAGGAGACCCAGTACTTC	CASSFTGKETQYF